The 19 T cell receptor beta chains in this list originate from one sample, sequenced in a study of blood T cell repertoires in COVID-19. Using immunoSEQ multiplex PCR, the repertoire was profiled, and TCRdb retains in-frame clones only, with some absent. The repertoire includes 210,000 or so clones, roughly 80% of them detected once, and roughly 14% sits in the top ten. Sequencing was done on a sample of peripheral blood. The receptors originated from a man over 45 who had recovered from COVID-19.

The chain employs TRBV20-1 and TRBJ1-1; 7 bases fit TRBD1. Germline V gene lookup returns CDR1 DFQATT and CDR2 SNEGSKA (reference sequence). Losses at the gene ends were 5 bases for V and 5 bases for J; bases not matched to a gene: 2. The CDR3 runs to 11 residues. As DNA, the CDR3 is TGCAGTGCTCCAGGGGGGACTGAAGCTTTCTTT. Protein: CSAPGGTEAFF.

The chain couples TRBV5-1 to TRBJ2-3; TRBD2 might be the D (6 bases). From germline, CDR1 is SGHRS and CDR2 YFSETQ. This CDR3 contains 16 residues. V shed 4 bases and J shed 6 bases, with 21 bases lying between them. The CDR3 region is CASSPLGDWAVDTQYF. The CDR3 nucleotides read TGCGCCAGCAGCCCGTTGGGGGACTGGGCCGTTGATACGCAGTATTTT.

In its sample, this clone was seen once. This chain joins TRBV27 and TRBJ2-1; D uncertain. This CDR3 has 12 residues. From germline, CDR1 is MNHEY and CDR2 SMNVEV (reference sequence). Trimming took off 6 bases at V and 2 bases at J, with 5 bases between the two ends. The CDR3 here is CASSNTYNEQFF. The CDR3 DNA reads TGTGCCAGCAGCAACACCTACAATGAGCAGTTCTTC.

This chain uses TRBV19 with TRBJ2-2, with D possibly being TRBD1 (5 bases). In germline, CDR1 is LNHDA, CDR2 SQIVND (reference sequence). The CDR3 loop spans 16 amino acids. Trimming removed 3 bases from V and 2 bases from J, with 13 bases in between. DNA for the CDR3: TGTGCCAGTAGTATTTTACCAGGGTCCAACACCGGGGAGCTGTTTTTT. This codes for CASSILPGSNTGELFF.

The chain combines TRBV2 with TRBJ1-5, with TRBD1 as a possible D gene (5 bases). The CDR3 spans 14 residues. Between the trimmed V and J ends, which lost 7 bases and 7 bases, there was a span of 17 bases. The V gene's germline CDR1 is SNHLY and CDR2 FYNNEI. The CDR3 protein is CASTRSGGRQPQHF. DNA of the CDR3: TGTGCCAGCACCCGATCGGGGGGGAGGCAGCCCCAGCATTTT.

V is TRBV5-4 and J is TRBJ2-1, with 12 bases that match TRBD1. Per the germline V gene, CDR1 is SGHNT and CDR2 is YYREEE (reference sequence). This CDR3 has 15 amino acids. Losses at the gene ends were 3 bases for V and 8 bases for J; bases not matched to a gene: 6. The CDR3 sequence: CASSWGQGAWDEQFF. As DNA, the CDR3 is TGTGCCAGCAGCTGGGGACAGGGGGCCTGGGATGAGCAGTTCTTC. Variable domain in full (rest from reference TRBV5-4 and TRBJ2-1): ETGVTQSPTHLIKTRGQQVTLRCSSQSGHNTVSWYQQALGQGPQFIFQYYREEENGRGNFPPRFSGLQFPNYSSELNVNALELDDSALYLCASSWGQGAWDEQFFGPGTRLTVL.

The chain has TRBV6-1 and TRBJ1-1; D perhaps matches TRBD1 (6 bases). CDR1 and CDR2 from the germline V gene are MNHNS and SASEGT. With 3 bases removed from V and 9 bases from J, the gap between germline ends came to 11 bases. The CDR3 sequence is 12 residues long. This CDR3 is CASSEHREKAFF. The CDR3 DNA sequence: TGTGCCAGCAGTGAGCACAGGGAGAAAGCTTTCTTT.

This sequence joins TRBV20-1 and TRBJ2-3, with 9 nucleotides matching TRBD2. This CDR3 is built from 14 residues. In germline, CDR1 is DFQATT, CDR2 SNEGSKA (reference sequence). The ends lost 3 bases at V and 4 bases at J; junction bases unmatched: 5. The CDR3 sequence: CSASMSGRPDTQYF. DNA of the CDR3: TGCAGTGCTAGTATGAGCGGGAGGCCAGATACGCAGTATTTT.

CDR3 sequence: CSASGVAGQETQYF. CDR3 bases: TGCAGTGCTAGTGGGGTAGCGGGGCAAGAGACCCAGTACTTC. The rearrangement joins TRBV20-1 to TRBJ2-5; TRBD2 matches 8 bases. CDR1 is DFQATT, CDR2 SNEGSKA, per germline (reference sequence). CDR3 length equals 14 residues. With V trimmed by 3 bases and J by 2 bases, 5 bases remained unmatched.

The chain combines TRBV9 with TRBJ2-2, with TRBD2 matching 12 bases. In germline, CDR1 is SGDLS, CDR2 YYNGEE. The CDR3 covers 17 residues. V was pared by 4 bases and J by 3 bases, with 7 bases of the junction left unmatched. The CDR3 reads CASSMGLAGVDTGELFF. CDR3 nucleotides: TGTGCCAGCAGCATGGGACTAGCGGGTGTCGACACCGGGGAGCTGTTTTTT.

The chain combines TRBV3-1 (or the pseudogene TRBV3-2) with TRBJ1-4; D gene ambiguous. The CDR3 length is 12 residues. Looked up from germline, CDR1 is LGHDT and CDR2 is YNNKEL (reference sequence). V dropped 0 bases and J dropped 10 bases, with 6 bases sitting between them. Written as DNA, the CDR3 is TGTGCCAGCAGCCAAGATCGGGGAAAACTGTTTTTT. This translates into CASSQDRGKLFF.

The V and J genes are TRBV27 and TRBJ2-7; possible D gene TRBD1, 6 bases. Germline CDR1 reads MNHEY; CDR2 reads SMNVEV (reference sequence). The germline V and J ends were trimmed by 5 bases and 2 bases, with 13 bases remaining between them. The CDR3 has 14 amino acids. In DNA, the CDR3 is TGTGCCAGCAGTACAGGGACAAGCCCCTACGAGCAGTACTTC. The encoded protein is CASSTGTSPYEQYF.

This clone was picked up a small number of times. The chain has TRBV2 and TRBJ2-2, with D perhaps TRBD2 (6 bases). Trimming left V 2 bases short and J 3 bases short, with 10 bases between. This CDR3 region has 15 residues. Germline V gene sequence: CDR1 SNHLY, CDR2 FYNNEI. CDR3 DNA: TGTGCCAGCAGTGAAACTGGGGAGGACACCGGGGAGCTGTTTTTT. Its protein is CASSETGEDTGELFF.

V gene TRBV6-5 combines with J gene TRBJ1-5; D may be TRBD1 (6 bases). Trimming pared 7 bases from V and 7 bases from J, leaving 20 bases between. CDR1 MNHEY and CDR2 SVGAGI come from the germline V gene. This CDR3 has 15 residues. CDR3 sequence: CASTPLSAGDQPQHF. Here the CDR3 DNA reads TGTGCCAGCACCCCTCTCTCGGCAGGGGACCAGCCCCAGCATTTT.

V gene TRBV19 combines with J gene TRBJ2-3; TRBD1 matches at 11 bases. Trimming removed 7 bases from V and 4 bases from J; junction bases left unmatched: 13. The CDR3 is 17 amino acids. Germline CDR1 LNHDA, CDR2 SQIVND (reference sequence). CDR3 amino acids: CASNTQTGTGGADTQYF. CDR3 sequence (DNA): TGTGCCAGTAATACACAAACCGGGACAGGGGGTGCAGATACGCAGTATTTT.

This clone was counted between two and nine times. The CDR3 bases are TGTGCCAGCAGACGGACAGGGTACGGAAACACCATATATTTT. Its protein is CASRRTGYGNTIYF. The chain recombines TRBV27 with TRBJ1-3, with 8 bases identical to TRBD1. The CDR3 has 14 residues. Germline lookup yields CDR1 MNHEY and CDR2 SMNVEV (reference sequence). V gave up 6 bases and J gave up 4 bases; unmatched junction bases: 5.

This clone was picked up many times. CDR3 DNA sequence: TGCGCCAGCAGCCAAGTTACGGACAACTCCTACGAGCAGTACTTC. Protein: CASSQVTDNSYEQYF. V usage is TRBV4-1 and J usage is TRBJ2-7; D might be TRBD1 (5 bases). CDR3 length: 15 amino acids. Germline V gene sequence: CDR1 MGHRA, CDR2 YSYEKL. Trimming stripped 1 base from V and 0 bases from J, with 10 bases between.

This clone was seen just once. The gene calls are TRBV7-7 and TRBJ2-1, with 8 bases aligning to TRBD1. The CDR3 is 14 amino acids. Germline V lookup: CDR1 SSHAT, CDR2 FNYEAQ (reference sequence). V lost 5 bases and J lost 9; bases outside the gene matches: 9. The CDR3 spells CASSIGQGISEQFF. The CDR3 DNA follows: TGTGCCAGCAGCATCGGACAGGGAATCAGTGAGCAGTTCTTC.

The count of this clone is one. V and J are TRBV29-1 and TRBJ2-5; tentative D call: TRBD1 (6 bases). The ends were cut back, 6 bases at V and 0 bases at J, with 17 bases in the middle. The CDR3 length is 15 residues. CDR1 and CDR2 from the germline V gene are SQVTM and ANQGSEA. Here the CDR3 reads CSVATGTSYQETQYF. CDR3 in DNA: TGCAGCGTAGCAACCGGGACATCTTACCAAGAGACCCAGTACTTC.